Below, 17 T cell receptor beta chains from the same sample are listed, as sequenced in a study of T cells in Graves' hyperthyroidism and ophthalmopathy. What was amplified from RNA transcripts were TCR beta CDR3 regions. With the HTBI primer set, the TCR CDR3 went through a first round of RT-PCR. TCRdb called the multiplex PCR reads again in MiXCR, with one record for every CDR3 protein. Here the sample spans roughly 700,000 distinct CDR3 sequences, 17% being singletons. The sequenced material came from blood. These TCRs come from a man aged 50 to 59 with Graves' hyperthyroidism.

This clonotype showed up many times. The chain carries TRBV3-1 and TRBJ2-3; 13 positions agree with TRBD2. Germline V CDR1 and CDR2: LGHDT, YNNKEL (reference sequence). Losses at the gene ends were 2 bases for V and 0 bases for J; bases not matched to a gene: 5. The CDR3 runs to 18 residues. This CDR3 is CASSQPGLAGKSTDTQYF. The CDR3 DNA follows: TGTGCCAGCAGCCAACCGGGACTAGCGGGAAAAAGCACAGATACGCAGTATTTT.

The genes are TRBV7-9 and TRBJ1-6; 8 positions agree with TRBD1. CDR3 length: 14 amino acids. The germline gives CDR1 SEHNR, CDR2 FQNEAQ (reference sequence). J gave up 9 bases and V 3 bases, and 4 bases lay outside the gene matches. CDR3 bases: TGTGCCAGCAGCTTTAATACAGGGGGTTCACCCCTCCACTTT. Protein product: CASSFNTGGSPLHF.

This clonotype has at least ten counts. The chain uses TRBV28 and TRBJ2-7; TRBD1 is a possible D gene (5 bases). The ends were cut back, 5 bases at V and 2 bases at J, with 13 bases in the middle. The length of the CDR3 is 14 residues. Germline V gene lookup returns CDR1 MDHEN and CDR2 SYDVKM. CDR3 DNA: TGTGCCAGCAGTGGGGCAGTCATCACCTACGAGCAGTACTTC. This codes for CASSGAVITYEQYF.

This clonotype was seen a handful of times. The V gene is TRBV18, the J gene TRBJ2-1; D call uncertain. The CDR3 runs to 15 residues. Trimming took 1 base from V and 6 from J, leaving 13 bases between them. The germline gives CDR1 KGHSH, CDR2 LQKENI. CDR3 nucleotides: TGTGCCAGCTCACCACAGCAGGATGATCGCAATGAGCAGTTCTTC. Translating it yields CASSPQQDDRNEQFF.

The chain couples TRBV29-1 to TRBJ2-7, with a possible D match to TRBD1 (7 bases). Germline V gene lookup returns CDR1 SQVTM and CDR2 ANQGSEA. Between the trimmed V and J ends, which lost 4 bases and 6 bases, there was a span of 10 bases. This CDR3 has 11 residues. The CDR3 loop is CSVAQGGEQYF. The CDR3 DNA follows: TGCAGCGTTGCGCAGGGGGGCGAGCAGTACTTC.

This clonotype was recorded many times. In DNA form, the CDR3 reads TGTGCCATCAGTGAACAGGGATATGGGAACACTGAAGCTTTCTTT. It codes for CAISEQGYGNTEAFF. The chain is built from TRBV10-3 and TRBJ1-1; D possibly corresponds to TRBD1 (6 bases). The CDR3 length is 15 residues. The germline gives CDR1 ENHRY, CDR2 SYGVKD. Trimming removed 3 bases at V and 1 base at J, with 12 bases between.

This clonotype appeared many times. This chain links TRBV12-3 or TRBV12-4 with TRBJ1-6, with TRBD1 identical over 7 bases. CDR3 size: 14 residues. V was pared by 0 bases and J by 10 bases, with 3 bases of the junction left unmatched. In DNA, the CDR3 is TGTGCCAGCAGTTTAGCGCAGGGGGGATCACCCCTCCACTTT. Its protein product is CASSLAQGGSPLHF.

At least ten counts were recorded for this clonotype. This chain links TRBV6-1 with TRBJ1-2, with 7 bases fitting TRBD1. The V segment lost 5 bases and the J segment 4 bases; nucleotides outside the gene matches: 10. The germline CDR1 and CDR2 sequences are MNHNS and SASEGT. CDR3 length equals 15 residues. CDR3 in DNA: TGTGCCAGCAGTCCTGACAGGGACGGTGGCTATGGCTACACCTTC. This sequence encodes CASSPDRDGGYGYTF.

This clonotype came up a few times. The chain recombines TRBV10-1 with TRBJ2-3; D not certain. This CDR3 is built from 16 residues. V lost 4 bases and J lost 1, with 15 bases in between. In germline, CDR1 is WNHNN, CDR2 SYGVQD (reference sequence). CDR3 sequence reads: CASSGLFPGGTDTQYF. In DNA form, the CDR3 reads TGCGCCAGCAGTGGATTATTCCCGGGTGGCACAGATACGCAGTATTTT.

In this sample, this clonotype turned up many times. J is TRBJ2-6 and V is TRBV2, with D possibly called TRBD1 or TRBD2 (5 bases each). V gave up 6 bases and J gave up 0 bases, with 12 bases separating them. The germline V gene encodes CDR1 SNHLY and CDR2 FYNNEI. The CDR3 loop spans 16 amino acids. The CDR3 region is CASSRDGRSGANVLTF. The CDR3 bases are TGTGCCAGCAGCAGGGACGGACGCTCTGGGGCCAACGTCCTGACTTTC. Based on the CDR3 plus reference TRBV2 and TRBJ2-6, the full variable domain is EPEVTQTPSHQVTQMGQEVILRCVPISNHLYFYWYRQILGQKVEFLVSFYNNEISEKSEIFDDQFSVERPDGSNFTLKIRSTKLEDSAMYFCASSRDGRSGANVLTFGAGSRLTVL.

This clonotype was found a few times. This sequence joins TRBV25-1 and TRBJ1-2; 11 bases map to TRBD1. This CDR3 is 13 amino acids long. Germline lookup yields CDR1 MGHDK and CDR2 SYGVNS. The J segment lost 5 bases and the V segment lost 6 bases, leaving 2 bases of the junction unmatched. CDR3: CASRGTGGYGYTF. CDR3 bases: TGTGCCAGCAGGGGGACAGGGGGATATGGCTACACCTTC.

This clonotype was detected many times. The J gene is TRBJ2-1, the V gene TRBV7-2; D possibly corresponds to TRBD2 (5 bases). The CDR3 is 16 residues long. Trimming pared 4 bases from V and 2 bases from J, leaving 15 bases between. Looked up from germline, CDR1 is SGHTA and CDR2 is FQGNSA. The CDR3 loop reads CASSSLTSSTYNEQFF. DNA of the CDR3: TGTGCCAGCAGCTCCCTTACTAGTTCTACCTACAATGAGCAGTTCTTC.

Here the CDR3 DNA reads TGCGCCAGCAGCTTCGCGACTGGGGACTTCGTGACCCAGTACTTC. Amino acid sequence: CASSFATGDFVTQYF. The V and J genes are TRBV5-1 and TRBJ2-5, with D possibly being TRBD2 (6 bases). The ends were cut back, 2 bases at V and 7 bases at J, with 18 bases in the middle. There are 15 residues in the CDR3. The germline V gene has CDR1 SGHRS and CDR2 YFSETQ. The full variable domain, completed using reference TRBV5-1 and TRBJ2-5, is KAGVTQTPRYLIKTRGQQVTLSCSPISGHRSVSWYQQTPGQGLQFLFEYFSETQRNKGNFPGRFSGRQFSNSRSEMNVSTLELGDSALYLCASSFATGDFVTQYFGPGTRLLVL.

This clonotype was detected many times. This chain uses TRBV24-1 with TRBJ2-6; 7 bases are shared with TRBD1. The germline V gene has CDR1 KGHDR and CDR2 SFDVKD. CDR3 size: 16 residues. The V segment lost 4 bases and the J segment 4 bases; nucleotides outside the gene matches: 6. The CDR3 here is CATSELTGAGANVLTF. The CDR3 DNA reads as TGTGCCACCAGTGAACTTACAGGGGCCGGGGCCAACGTCCTGACTTTC.

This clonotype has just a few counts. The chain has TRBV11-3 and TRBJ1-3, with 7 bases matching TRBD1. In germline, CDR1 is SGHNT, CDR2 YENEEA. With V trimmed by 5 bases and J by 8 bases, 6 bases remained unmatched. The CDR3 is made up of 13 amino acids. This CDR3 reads CASSHQGGDTIYF. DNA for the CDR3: TGTGCCAGCAGCCACCAGGGGGGAGACACCATATATTTT.

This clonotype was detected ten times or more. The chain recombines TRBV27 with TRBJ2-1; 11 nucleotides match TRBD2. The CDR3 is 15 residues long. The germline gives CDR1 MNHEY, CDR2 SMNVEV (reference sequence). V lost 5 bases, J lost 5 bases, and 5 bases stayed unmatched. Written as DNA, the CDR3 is TGTGCCAGCAGTGATAGCGGGAGGGCCAACAATGAGCAGTTCTTC. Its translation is CASSDSGRANNEQFF.

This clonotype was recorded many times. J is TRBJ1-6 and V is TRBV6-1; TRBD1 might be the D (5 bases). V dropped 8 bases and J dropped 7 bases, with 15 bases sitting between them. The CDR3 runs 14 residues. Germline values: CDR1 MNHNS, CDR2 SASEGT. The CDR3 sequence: CASHLGLANSPLHF. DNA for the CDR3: TGTGCCAGCCACCTGGGACTTGCGAATTCACCCCTCCACTTT.